This T cell receptor (beta chain) was documented in a study of blood T cell repertoires in COVID-19. The repertoire was sequenced with immunoSEQ multiplex PCR; TCRdb's copy has only in-frame clones and lacks some. This sample has fewer than 200,000 clones, with about 80% found just once. The CDR3 runs to 15 residues. V lost 2 bases and J lost 0, with 8 bases in between. Germline values: CDR1 MNHNS, CDR2 SASEGT. Sample: peripheral blood. The chain links TRBV6-1 to TRBJ1-5; TRBD1 might be the D (5 bases). The TCR sequence derives from a woman at least 80 years old with acute or convalescent COVID-19. The DNA of the CDR3 is TGTGCCAGCAGTGAATGGGGCCGTAGCAATCAGCCCCAGCATTTT. This gives the protein CASSEWGRSNQPQHF.